This T cell receptor (beta chain) was found in a study of blood T cells in healthy people across ages (dated by TCRdb to the mid-2010s). In terms of the full investigation: In model experiments, template switching captured about one uniquely barcoded TCR beta cDNA molecule for every two T cells. To avoid experimental bias, donors of different ages were randomly spread across the sequencing lanes. Using deep sequencing normalized with unique cDNA molecular identifiers, the study measured how TCR beta repertoire diversity changes with age. Four age groups were formed from the donors: young (average about 15 years), middle-aged (approximately 42), aged (about 68) and long-lived (around 80). Using the same blood draw, the study looked at two additional independent replicas of 1 million unique cDNA reads for two donors, one aged 18 to 30 and the other aged 80 or older.

The roughly 42 donors, aged roughly 6 to 95 years, were systemically healthy Caucasian individuals from Russia. Roughly 10 milliliters of peripheral blood were collected from each donor into EDTA-treated Vacutainer tubes. Ficoll-Paque density-gradient centrifugation was used to isolate PBMCs, with at least 6 million obtained per sample. Total RNA, at least 6 micrograms per sample, was extracted from PBMCs with Trizol reagent. For every donor, flow cytometry on a PBMC aliquot measured the percentage of naive CD45RAhigh/CD27high T cells. As encoded in the germline V gene (reference sequence), CDR1 is GTSNPN while CDR2 is SVGIG. Reading from cysteine to phenylalanine, the CDR3 counts 13 amino acids. Kept here is only the CDR3 DNA, which spans 39 bases and is read in frame from base 1. The library came from 5' RACE. For sequencing, an Illumina HiSeq 2500 was employed. The second PCR ran for about 6 to 11 cycles and used a J-beta primer mix along with a sample-barcoded 5' primer. A unique molecular identifier was introduced onto each TCR beta cDNA molecule by a template-switch 5' adaptor carrying 12 random nucleotides. Each sample yielded at least 2.5 million CDR3-containing paired-end reads. The Mint cDNA synthesis kit, primed by a TRBC-specific oligonucleotide, was used to synthesize first-strand cDNA from all RNA. Following uracil-DNA glycosylase treatment, a first 18-cycle PCR with universal primers M1SS and BC2_uni_R was performed on all cDNA. As for the original processing: For normalization, 1 million high-quality reads were randomly selected from each sample, with every read carrying a distinct molecular identifier. Reads with shared molecular identifiers were discarded instead of being binned into consensus sequences. MiTCR, with a Q25 quality threshold and the strictest error-elimination algorithm, was used for CDR3 identification, clonotype clustering and error correction. A nonparametric unseen species model using Euler transformation provided a lower-bound estimate of total TCR beta diversity. TCRdb reworked the public reads: Q25 trimming with fastp, MiXCR clone assembly, productive beta chains retained. Each CDR3 protein gets just one entry, which takes the most common genes and DNA from the rows behind it. The V and J calls were not made by the authors but by TCRdb's processing. The sample has 780,000 or so distinct CDR3 sequences on record, roughly 56% of them singletons. Together, the top ten hold around 25% of the sample.

Details on this clonotype: Its antigen is currently not known. Base qualities are not provided; no much larger clone lies one nucleotide away.

General findings and caveats noted by the study authors: Bulk unsorted PBMC profiling prevented conclusive comparison of naive and antigen-experienced compartments. Because donor CMV infection status was unknown, age-related changes in expanded clonotypes were potentially confounded. The long-lived group showed more naive CD4+ T cells, fewer expanded clones and increased TCR diversity than the aged group, suggesting age selection. Observed TCR beta diversity per million T cells fell roughly linearly with age, and a significant reduction was already apparent by age about 43. Estimates of total diversity based on one million sequenced T cells were considered lower bounds and underestimates. Observed TCR beta diversity correlated strongly with the percentage of naive T cells measured by flow cytometry.

The clonotype originates from a middle-aged man in good health. The V and J segments used are TRBV30 and TRBJ2-4; TRBD1 is possibly the D segment (5 matching bases). The tail of the sequence fits TRBJ2-7 better, so the J call may be wrong. Sequenced material: blood. The sequenced DNA: TGTGCCTGGAGTCACCAGGGAACCTACGAGCAGTACTTC. This gives the protein CAWSHQGTYEQYF.